One T cell receptor beta chain is described in this entry. The CDR3 spans 16 residues. Original handling: Reference gene primer amplification yielded estimated nucleated cell counts. This table comes from immunoSEQ multiplex PCR, and its TCRdb copy is limited to in-frame clones, with some not included. V and J calls and clone size are given by that table; D and trimming were obtained from the DNA. The top ten hold around 1.6% of the sample, which has a few hundred thousand clones, around 86% seen once. The data were obtained in a study of blood T cell repertoires in COVID-19. Study summary: From the United States, Italy and Spain came samples of acute and convalescent COVID-19. T cells, B-cell-depleted T cells, or PBMCs provided the cDNA or gDNA that served as material.

The gene calls are TRBV1 and TRBJ2-5; the table's D call, TRBD2, has no DNA check behind it. TRBV1 is a listed pseudogene. Input material: peripheral blood. This sequence originates from a woman aged 45-65 years with acute or convalescent COVID-19. The CDR3 DNA sequence: TGCACCAGCAGCCAAGATACGTGGGAGGGCCGAGAGACCCAGTACTTC. It is translated as CTSSQDTWEGRETQYF.